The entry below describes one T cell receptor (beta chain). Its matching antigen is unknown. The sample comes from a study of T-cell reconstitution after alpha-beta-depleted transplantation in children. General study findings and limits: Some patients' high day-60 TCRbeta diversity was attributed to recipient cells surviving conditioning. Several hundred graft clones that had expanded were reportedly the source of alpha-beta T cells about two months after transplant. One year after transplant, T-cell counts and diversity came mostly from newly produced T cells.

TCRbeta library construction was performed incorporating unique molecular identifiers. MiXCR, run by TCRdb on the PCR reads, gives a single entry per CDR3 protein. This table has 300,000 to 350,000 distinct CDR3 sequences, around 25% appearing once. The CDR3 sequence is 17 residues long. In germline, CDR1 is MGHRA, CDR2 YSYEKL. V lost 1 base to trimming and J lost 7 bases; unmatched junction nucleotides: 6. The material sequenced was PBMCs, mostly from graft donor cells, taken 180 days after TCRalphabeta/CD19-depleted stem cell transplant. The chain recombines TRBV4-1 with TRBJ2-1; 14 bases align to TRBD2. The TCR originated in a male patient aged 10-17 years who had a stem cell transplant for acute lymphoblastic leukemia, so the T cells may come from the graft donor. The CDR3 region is CASSQGAGTSGRNEQFF. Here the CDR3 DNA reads TGCGCCAGCAGCCAAGGGGCCGGGACTAGCGGGAGAAATGAGCAGTTCTTC.